This TCR beta chain was sequenced in a study of blood T cell repertoires in COVID-19. TCRdb's table, derived via immunoSEQ multiplex PCR, lists solely in-frame clones and lacks some. This sample yields approximately 170,000 clones, of which around 72% are seen a single time; 3% belongs to the top ten. This sequence originates from a woman older than 75 with acute or convalescent COVID-19. The sample was peripheral blood.

The CDR3 is CASSFGITNTGELFF. The CDR3 nucleotides are TGCGCCAGCAGCTTCGGGATCACGAACACCGGGGAGCTGTTTTTT. The chain recombines TRBV5-1 with TRBJ2-2, with a tentative D call TRBD2 (5 bases). The CDR3 spans 15 residues. CDR1 and CDR2 (germline): SGHRS, YFSETQ. The V gene lost 2 bases and the J gene lost 0 bases, with 8 bases spanning the gap.